The clone carrying this TCR beta chain occurred many times. These data are taken from a study of T cells in Graves' hyperthyroidism and ophthalmopathy. The patients, who ranged from 18 to 65 in age, presented with newly diagnosed hyperthyroidism lasting under 2 months. Amplification yielded TCR beta CDR3 regions, with RNA transcripts as the source. First-round RT-PCR of the TCR CDR3 relied on the HTBI primer set. TCRdb passed the multiplex PCR reads through MiXCR, listing each CDR3 protein once. This repertoire shows roughly 300,000 distinct CDR3 sequences, 25% to 30% found once; its top ten account for approximately 30%. The V end was cut by 5 bases, the J end by 5 bases, with 4 bases between. The CDR3 contains 11 residues. Looked up from germline, CDR1 is SEHNR and CDR2 is FQNEAQ (reference sequence).

This receptor was identified in a man aged 35-49 years with Graves' hyperthyroidism that later progressed to Graves' ophthalmopathy. V is TRBV7-9 and J is TRBJ2-1; D is unresolved. Specimen: blood. This CDR3 is CASSGNNEQFF. The CDR3 nucleotides read TGTGCCAGCAGCGGCAACAATGAGCAGTTCTTC.